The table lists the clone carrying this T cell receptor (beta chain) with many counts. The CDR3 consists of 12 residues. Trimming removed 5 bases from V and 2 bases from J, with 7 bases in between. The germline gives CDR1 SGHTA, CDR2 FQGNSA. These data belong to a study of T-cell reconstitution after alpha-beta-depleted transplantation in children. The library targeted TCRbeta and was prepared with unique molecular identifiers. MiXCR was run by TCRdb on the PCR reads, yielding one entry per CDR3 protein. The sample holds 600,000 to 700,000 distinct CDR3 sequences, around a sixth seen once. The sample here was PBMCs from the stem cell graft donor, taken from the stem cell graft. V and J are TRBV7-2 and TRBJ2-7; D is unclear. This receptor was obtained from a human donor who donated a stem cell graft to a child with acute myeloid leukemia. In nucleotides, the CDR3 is TGTGCCAGCAGCACCCGGGCCTACGAGCAGTACTTC. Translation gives CASSTRAYEQYF.